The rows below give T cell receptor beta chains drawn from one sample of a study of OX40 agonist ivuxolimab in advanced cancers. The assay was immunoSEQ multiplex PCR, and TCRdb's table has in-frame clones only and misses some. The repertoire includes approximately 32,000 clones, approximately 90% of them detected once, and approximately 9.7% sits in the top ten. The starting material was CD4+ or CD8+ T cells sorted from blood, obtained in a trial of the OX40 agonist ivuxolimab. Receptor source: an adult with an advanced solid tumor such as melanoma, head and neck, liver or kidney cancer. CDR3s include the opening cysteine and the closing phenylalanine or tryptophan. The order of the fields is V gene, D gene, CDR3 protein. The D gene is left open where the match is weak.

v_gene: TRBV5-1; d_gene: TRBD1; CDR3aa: CASSLRQGGTEQYF
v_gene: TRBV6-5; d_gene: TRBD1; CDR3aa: CASSYSGTGTYEQYF
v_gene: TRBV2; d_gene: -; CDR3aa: CASSAPLAPTTDTQYF
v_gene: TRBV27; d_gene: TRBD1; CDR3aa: CASSLGGTGAYEQYF
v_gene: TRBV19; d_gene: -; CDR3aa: CASSIAGTGGYGYTF
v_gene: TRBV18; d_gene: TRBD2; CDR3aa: CASSSNWGSGTDTQYF
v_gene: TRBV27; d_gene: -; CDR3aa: CASRTRGPNTEAFF
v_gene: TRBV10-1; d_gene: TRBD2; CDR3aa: CASSSGRSYEQYF
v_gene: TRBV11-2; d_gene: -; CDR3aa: CASSLVYGQGSYGYTF
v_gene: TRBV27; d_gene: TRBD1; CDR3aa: CASSVDRANEKLFF
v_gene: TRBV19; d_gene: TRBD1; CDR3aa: CASSMVPGQGAGYTF
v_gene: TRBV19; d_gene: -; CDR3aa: CASSNWEPPDTQYF
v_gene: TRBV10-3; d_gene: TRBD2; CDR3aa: CAISYSSGSETDTQYF
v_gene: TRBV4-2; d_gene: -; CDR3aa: CASSQEQGNWHGYTF
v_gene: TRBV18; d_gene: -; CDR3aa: CASSQSGTLSGNEQFF
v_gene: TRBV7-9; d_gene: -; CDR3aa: CASSLSQGQETQYF
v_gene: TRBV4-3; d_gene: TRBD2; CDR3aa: CASSQDRSGSGIFDEQFF
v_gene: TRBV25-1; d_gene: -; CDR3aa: CASSERTFGSYEQYF
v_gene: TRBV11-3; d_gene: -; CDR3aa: CASSDRQGTDTQYF
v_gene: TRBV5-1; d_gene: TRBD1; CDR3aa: CASSLALGQGFSTEAFF
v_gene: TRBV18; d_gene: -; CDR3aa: CASSPGTLDGYTF
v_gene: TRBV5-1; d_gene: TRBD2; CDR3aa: CASSVPGGGSGSSYNEQFF
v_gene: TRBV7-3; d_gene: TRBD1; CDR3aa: CASSSTGGTGELFF
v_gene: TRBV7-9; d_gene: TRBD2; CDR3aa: CASSSPIEVAGKYNEQFF
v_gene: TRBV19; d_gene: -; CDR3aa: CASSIVHLQGYEQYF
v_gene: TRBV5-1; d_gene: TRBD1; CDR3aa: CASSLGQGAYNEQFF
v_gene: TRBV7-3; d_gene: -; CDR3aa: CASSLVGANVLTF
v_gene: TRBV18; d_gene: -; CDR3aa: CASSPPVGKETQYF
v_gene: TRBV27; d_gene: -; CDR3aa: CASSFRQYGSSYNEQFF
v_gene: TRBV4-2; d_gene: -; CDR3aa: CASSQGIGKDTQYF
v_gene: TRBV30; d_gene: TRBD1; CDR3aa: CAWVPGTANYGYTF
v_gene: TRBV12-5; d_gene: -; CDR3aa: CASGFVLTNEQFF
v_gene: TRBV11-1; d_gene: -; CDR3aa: CASSLDLGQSTDTQYF
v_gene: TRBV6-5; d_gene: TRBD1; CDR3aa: CASIPGDRVGEQYF
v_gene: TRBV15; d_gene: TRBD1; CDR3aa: CATSRGTGGNVNTIYF
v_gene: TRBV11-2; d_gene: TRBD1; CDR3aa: CASSPDRVYGYTF
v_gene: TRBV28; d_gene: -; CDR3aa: CASSLLGGQWDLYEQYF
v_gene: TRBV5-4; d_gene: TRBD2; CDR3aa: CASSLANLAGVQYF
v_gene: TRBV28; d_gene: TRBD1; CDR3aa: CATRQGMTTDTQYF
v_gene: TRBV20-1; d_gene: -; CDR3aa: CSASTAYGYTF
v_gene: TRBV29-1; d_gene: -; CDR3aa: CSVEEPLKGNTIYF
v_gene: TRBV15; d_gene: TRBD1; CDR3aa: CATRPTDRALHGSGANVLTF
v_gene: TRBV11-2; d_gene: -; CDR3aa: CASSLGLIREQYF
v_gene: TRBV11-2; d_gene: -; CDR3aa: CASSTRTNSLGETQYF
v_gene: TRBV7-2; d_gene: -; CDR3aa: CASSPGSARGTQYF
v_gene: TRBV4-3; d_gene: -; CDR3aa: CASSQDFGSSYNEQFF
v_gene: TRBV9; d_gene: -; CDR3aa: CASSVGGNTGELFF
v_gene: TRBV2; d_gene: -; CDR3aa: CASSVLQNYEQYF
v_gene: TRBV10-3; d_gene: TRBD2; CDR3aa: CAIMGTSGIEQFF
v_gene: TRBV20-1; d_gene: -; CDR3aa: CSARRGIEQFF
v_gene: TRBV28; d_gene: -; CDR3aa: CASITPGPQVQHF
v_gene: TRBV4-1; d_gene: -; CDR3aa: CASSQGTDNEQFF
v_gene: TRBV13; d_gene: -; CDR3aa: CASSLGGHNQPQHF
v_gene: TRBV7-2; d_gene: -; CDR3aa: CASSVLAQFTDTQYF